Each of the 10 T cell receptor beta chains below was sequenced from the same sample in a study of radiation and T cells in renal cell carcinoma. This sample's time point: blood 2 weeks post-SBRT. As to treatment: 15 Gy SBRT to primary tumor, nephrectomy 4 weeks later. Here immunoSEQ multiplex PCR was the method, and the copy in TCRdb shows in-frame clones only, minus some. The sample records 120,000 or so clones, roughly four fifths being singletons. Sequenced here: blood, sampled from a patient whose treatment included radiotherapy and nephrectomy. These receptors originate from a man in his forties or fifties with renal cell carcinoma.

The CDR3 loop is CASSLRGEFAYEQYF. The CDR3, as DNA: TGTGCCAGCAGCTTAAGAGGGGAATTTGCCTACGAGCAGTACTTC. The genes are TRBV7-2 and TRBJ2-7; D is tentatively TRBD1 or TRBD2 (5 bases each). In germline, CDR1 is SGHTA, CDR2 FQGNSA. The V gene lost 2 bases and the J gene lost 2 bases, with 13 bases spanning the gap. CDR3 length: 15 residues.

This chain joins TRBV11-2 and TRBJ2-7, with TRBD1 identical over 9 bases. The germline gives CDR1 SGHAT, CDR2 FQNNGV. V was pared by 4 bases and J by 2 bases, with 12 bases of the junction left unmatched. The CDR3 sequence is 17 residues long. The CDR3 spells CASSSRPGTGTTYEQYF. CDR3 coding DNA: TGTGCCAGCAGCTCCCGTCCCGGGACAGGGACCACCTACGAGCAGTACTTC.

This chain connects TRBV5-1 to TRBJ2-2, with TRBD1 identical over 12 bases. Germline loops: CDR1 SGHRS, CDR2 YFSETQ. With V trimmed by 7 bases and J by 6 bases, 10 bases remained unmatched. There are 16 residues in the CDR3. CDR3 in amino acids: CASALWGQGASGELFF. CDR3 sequence (DNA): TGCGCCAGCGCCCTTTGGGGACAGGGGGCCTCCGGGGAGCTGTTTTTT.

The CDR3 protein is CASSQDWRGGQETQYF. In DNA, the CDR3 is TGCGCCAGCAGCCAAGATTGGCGGGGGGGCCAGGAGACCCAGTACTTC. The chain joins TRBV4-3 to TRBJ2-5; 9 bases match TRBD2. This CDR3 comprises 16 residues. Trimming removed 0 bases from V and 5 bases from J; junction bases left unmatched: 7. Germline assignment: CDR1 LGHNA and CDR2 YSLEER.

This clone was detected once. The chain joins TRBV7-2 to TRBJ2-7; 10 positions match TRBD1. Germline assignment: CDR1 SGHTA and CDR2 FQGNSA. CDR3 length: 13 amino acids. The trim removed 5 bases at V and 6 bases at J, leaving 4 bases unmatched. The CDR3 DNA is TGTGCCAGCAGCCGGGACAGGGGTGCCGAGCAGTACTTC. It encodes CASSRDRGAEQYF.

This clone was seen once. This rearrangement joins TRBV7-2 to TRBJ2-7; possibly TRBD1 for D (6 bases). The V end lost 1 base, the J end lost 5 bases, and 9 bases lay between the germline ends. Germline loops: CDR1 SGHTA, CDR2 FQGNSA. This CDR3 has 13 amino acids. The CDR3 DNA sequence: TGTGCCAGCAGCTTAGGGACAGCAAACGAGCAGTACTTC. It yields the protein CASSLGTANEQYF.

A few counts support this clone. This chain joins TRBV2 and TRBJ1-2; D is uncertain. There are 13 residues in the CDR3. V was trimmed by 2 bases and J by 7 bases, leaving 11 bases between them. The germline V gene has CDR1 SNHLY and CDR2 FYNNEI. CDR3 DNA sequence: TGTGCCAGCAGTGAAATGGGAATGGCTGGCTACACCTTC. Encoded protein: CASSEMGMAGYTF.

By frequency in the sample, this clone is medium-sized. The chain combines TRBV27 with TRBJ2-7; D may be TRBD1 or TRBD2 (6 bases each). The CDR3 has 12 residues. The V end was cut by 8 bases, the J end by 4 bases, with 12 bases between. CDR1 MNHEY and CDR2 SMNVEV come from the germline V gene (reference sequence). The CDR3 spells CASRTGRYEQYF. CDR3 coding DNA: TGTGCCAGCCGCACAGGGAGGTACGAGCAGTACTTC.

This clone was observed at least ten times. Here the CDR3 DNA reads TGCAGTGCTGCCCACACTCATACGCAGTATTTT. Translating it yields CSAAHTHTQYF. The chain has TRBV20-1 and TRBJ2-3; D is ambiguous. In germline, CDR1 is DFQATT, CDR2 SNEGSKA (reference sequence). Trimming shortened V by 5 bases and J by 7 bases, and 10 bases separated the two germline ends. The CDR3 sequence is 11 residues long.

CDR3 in DNA: TGTGCCAGCAGTTTGGTGCTAGACAGGGCTGATGAGCAGTTCTTC. This sequence encodes CASSLVLDRADEQFF. The chain employs TRBV28 and TRBJ2-1; the match to TRBD1 covers 7 bases. This CDR3 is 15 amino acids long. Germline CDR1 reads MDHEN; CDR2 reads SYDVKM. V lost 3 bases, J lost 8 bases, and 10 bases stayed unmatched.